The T cell receptor (beta chain) described here comes from a study of T cells in Graves' hyperthyroidism and ophthalmopathy (dated by TCRdb to the late 2010s). Study-wide context: Peripheral blood was sampled at the time of initial diagnosis, prior to any treatment. To identify distinguishing TCR V-J signatures, a discovery cohort of 90 to 100 patients was used, comprising roughly 45 with Graves' ophthalmopathy and some 57 with stable Graves' hyperthyroidism. The roughly 91 discovery patients were randomly divided into training and test sets at a 7:3 ratio. According to the paper, TCR Vbeta CDR3 sequencing was carried out on 135 peripheral blood samples, which came from fewer than 50 ophthalmopathy, 75 to 80 hyperthyroidism and some 17 progressor patients. An independent validation cohort of around 19 hyperthyroidism patients and about 15 patients who later progressed to ophthalmopathy tested prospective prediction of ophthalmopathy. In about 6 Graves' hyperthyroidism patients, the study also compared T-cell repertoires from thyroid tissue with T-cell repertoires from blood. After sampling, hyperthyroidism patients received methimazole starting at 30 mg daily, and ophthalmopathy patients received high-dose intravenous methylprednisolone.

On the study overall, not on this receptor specifically: In validation, progression to ophthalmopathy was predicted by the model with 70.59% sensitivity and 72% to 80% specificity, a median of 6.5 months before onset. Blood samples also contained most of the expanded thyroid clonotypes (frequency above 0.001), which suggests that blood repertoires may reflect thyroid immune responses. No statistical method was used to fix the sample size in advance, and group allocation was not hidden from the investigators. A 13 V-J signature model separated ophthalmopathy from stable hyperthyroidism, with around 90% sensitivity and about 81% specificity in cross-validation and 80%/75% in testing.

Stable Graves' hyperthyroidism was defined as no progression to ophthalmopathy during 18 months of follow-up. Hyperthyroidism patients were newly diagnosed, had a disease duration of under 2 months, and were aged 18 to 65 years. Exclusion was applied to patients with uncontrolled infections, other autoimmune diseases, pregnancy or lactation. Clinical symptoms, serum thyroxine and TRAb, thyroid ultrasound, and orbital computed tomography formed the basis for the diagnoses. Ficoll-Paque density gradient centrifugation was used to isolate PBMCs from approximately 11 ml of fresh peripheral blood. Total RNA was extracted using Trizol reagent, and RNA quality was assessed on an Agilent 2100 Bioanalyzer. This clonotype was detected a few times. Its antigen is unknown. Sequence at one end of the junction differs from germline and may be a read error. Amplification of TCR beta CDR3 regions was carried out from RNA transcripts. The TCR CDR3 was subjected to a first round of RT-PCR using the HTBI primer set and the Qiagen OneStep RT-PCR kit. Libraries were constructed in a second round of multiplex PCR, after which size selection and purification were performed. The libraries were sequenced on an Illumina HiSeq2000 using paired-end 100 bp reads. Under the source paper's analysis protocol: SOAPnuke was used to process the raw data, throwing out any read that contained adapters or uncalled bases, had a mean Phred below 15, or lacked an exact constant-primer or identifier match. High-quality paired reads were merged with COPE v1.2.5, and unique nucleotide sequences were defined as clonotypes. MiTCR v1.1 was used to align clonotypes to the IMGT TRBV, TRBD and TRBJ reference segments. Analysis was restricted to V-J combinations with a frequency above 0.0001, which covered about 99% of repertoires. The TCS score was defined as F50 (clonal expansion) divided by E x V (chaos), with BLOSUM62-based TCRdist calculated between CDR3 peptides within each V-J. Welch's t-statistics and random forest reduced roughly 500 V-J features to under 15, which were used in a naive Bayes classifier (R e1071). The public reads were reanalyzed by TCRdb: fastp trimming at Q25, MiXCR alignment, in-frame beta chains only. All rows with the same CDR3 protein become a single entry with the most common DNA and genes. These V and J calls originate from TCRdb's pipeline instead of the authors' own analysis. The sample data list approximately 590,000 distinct CDR3 sequences, and approximately 14% of these were observed just once. The ten largest clones represent 7.3% of the sample.

The CDR3 contains 14 residues, cysteine and phenylalanine counted. Of all the DNA, just the CDR3 is kept, 42 bases in frame from base 1. The CDR1 and CDR2 encoded by the germline V gene are MNHEY and SVGAGI. The sample consisted of blood. Recombination linked TRBV6-5 to TRBJ2-1; the best D guess is TRBD1, with 6 bases matching. The TCR comes from a woman under 40 with Graves' hyperthyroidism. In nucleotides, the sequence is TGTGCCGGCAGTTACTCTCTTGGACAGAATGAGCAGTTCTTC. It is translated as CAGSYSLGQNEQFF.